This paragraph reports one T cell receptor (beta chain). The antigen is unknown. This sample was included in a study of glioma-infiltrating T cells after dendritic cell vaccination. Whole-study results and caveats: Patients with more pretreatment TILs had longer time to progression and survival.

The time point denotes: after dendritic cell vaccination, including at tumor progression/relapse. None of the glioblastoma patients had an isocitrate dehydrogenase mutation. The table came from immunoSEQ multiplex PCR; TCRdb's copy has only in-frame clones and leaves some out. The sample records 50,000 to 75,000 clones, roughly 84% being singletons. This TCR derives from a human donor with glioblastoma. The sample consisted of blood, taken after dendritic cell vaccination.

CDR3 nucleotide sequence: TGCGCCAGCAGCCGGACAGGGCAATACGAGCAGTACTTC. This gives the protein CASSRTGQYEQYF. The J gene is TRBJ2-7, the V gene TRBV4-1; 8 positions agree with TRBD1. V lost 4 bases and J lost 4; bases outside the gene matches: 3. Germline V CDR1 and CDR2: MGHRA, YSYEKL. This CDR3 is built from 13 residues.